The 4 T cell receptor beta chains below all came from one sample that was sequenced in a study of T cells in Graves' hyperthyroidism and ophthalmopathy. Template material for amplifying TCR beta CDR3 regions consisted of RNA transcripts. A set of HTBI primers served as the primers for a first-round RT-PCR of the TCR CDR3. One entry per CDR3 protein results from TCRdb running MiXCR on the multiplex PCR reads. The top ten hold about 45% of the sample, which has a few hundred thousand distinct CDR3 sequences, over 35% seen once. The sample was peripheral blood or thyroid tissue (not recorded which). These TCRs come from an adult woman with Graves' disease, either hyperthyroidism or ophthalmopathy (not recorded which).

The chain has TRBV18 and TRBJ2-6; no definite D call. This CDR3 comprises 14 residues. V dropped 2 bases and J dropped 4 bases, with 6 bases sitting between them. From germline, CDR1 is KGHSH and CDR2 LQKENI. In nucleotides, the CDR3 is TGTGCCAGCTCACCAGAATCGGGGGCCAACGTCCTGACTTTC. Its protein product is CASSPESGANVLTF. Filled out from reference TRBV18 and TRBJ2-6, the complete variable domain reads NAGVMQNPRHLVRRRGQEARLRCSPMKGHSHVYWYRQLPEEGLKFMVYLQKENIIDESGMPKERFSAEFPKEGPSILRIQQVVRGDSAAYFCASSPESGANVLTFGAGSRLTVL.

There are a few counts of this clonotype. V usage is TRBV28 and J usage is TRBJ2-2, with D tentatively TRBD1 (6 bases). Germline loops: CDR1 MDHEN, CDR2 SYDVKM. The CDR3 runs to 15 residues. The V end was cut by 7 bases, the J end by 5 bases, with 17 bases between. CDR3 coding DNA: TGTGCCAGCAAAACTGGTCAGGGGTGGACCGGGGAGCTGTTTTTT. Residues: CASKTGQGWTGELFF.

The V call is TRBV7-9, the J call TRBJ2-7; no clear D gene. Trimming shortened V by 3 bases and J by 3 bases, and 9 bases separated the two germline ends. CDR1 and CDR2 from the germline V gene are SEHNR and FQNEAQ (reference sequence). This CDR3 is 13 amino acids long. The DNA for the CDR3 is TGTGCCAGCAGCTTTAGGGCAGGCTACGAGCAGTACTTC. This codes for CASSFRAGYEQYF.

This chain uses TRBV2 with TRBJ2-7; 9 bases are a match to TRBD2. The CDR3 is 15 amino acids. Germline CDR1 is SNHLY and CDR2 is FYNNEI. J lost 5 bases, V lost 3 bases, and 8 bases had no gene match. CDR3 DNA sequence: TGTGCCAGCAGTGACTCAGGTAGCGGGAGAGACGAGCAGTACTTC. Translation gives CASSDSGSGRDEQYF. Full variable domain (missing parts from reference TRBV2 and TRBJ2-7): EPEVTQTPSHQVTQMGQEVILRCVPISNHLYFYWYRQILGQKVEFLVSFYNNEISEKSEIFDDQFSVERPDGSNFTLKIRSTKLEDSAMYFCASSDSGSGRDEQYFGPGTRLTVT.